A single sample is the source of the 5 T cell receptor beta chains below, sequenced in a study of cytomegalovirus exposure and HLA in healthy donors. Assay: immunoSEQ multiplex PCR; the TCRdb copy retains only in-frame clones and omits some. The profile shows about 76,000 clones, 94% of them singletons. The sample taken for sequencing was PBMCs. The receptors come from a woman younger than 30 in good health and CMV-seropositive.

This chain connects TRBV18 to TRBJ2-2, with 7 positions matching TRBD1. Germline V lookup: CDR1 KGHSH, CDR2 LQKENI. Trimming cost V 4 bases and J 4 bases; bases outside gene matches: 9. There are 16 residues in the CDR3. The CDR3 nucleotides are TGTGCCAGCTCACGTGGAAGTGCAGGGGGCACCGGGGAGCTGTTTTTT. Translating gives CASSRGSAGGTGELFF. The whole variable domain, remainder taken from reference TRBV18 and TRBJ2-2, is NAGVMQNPRHLVRRRGQEARLRCSPMKGHSHVYWYRQLPEEGLKFMVYLQKENIIDESGMPKERFSAEFPKEGPSILRIQQVVRGDSAAYFCASSRGSAGGTGELFFGEGSRLTVL.

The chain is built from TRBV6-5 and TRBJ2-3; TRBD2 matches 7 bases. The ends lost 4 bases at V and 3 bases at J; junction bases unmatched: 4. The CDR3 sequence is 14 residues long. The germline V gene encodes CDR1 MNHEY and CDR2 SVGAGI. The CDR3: CASSLGGETDTQYF. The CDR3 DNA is TGTGCCAGCAGTTTGGGGGGGGAGACAGATACGCAGTATTTT.

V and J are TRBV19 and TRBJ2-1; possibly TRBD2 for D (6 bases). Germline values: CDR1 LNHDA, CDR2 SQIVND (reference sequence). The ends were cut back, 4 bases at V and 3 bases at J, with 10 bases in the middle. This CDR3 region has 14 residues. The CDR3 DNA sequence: TGTGCCAGTAGTAGCCGGGGGAACTACAATGAGCAGTTCTTC. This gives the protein CASSSRGNYNEQFF.

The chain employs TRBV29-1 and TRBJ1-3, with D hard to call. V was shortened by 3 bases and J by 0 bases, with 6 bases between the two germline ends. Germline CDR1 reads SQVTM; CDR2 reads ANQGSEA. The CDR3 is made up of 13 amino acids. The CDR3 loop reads CSVESISGNTIYF. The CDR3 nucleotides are TGCAGCGTTGAGTCTATCTCTGGAAACACCATATATTTT. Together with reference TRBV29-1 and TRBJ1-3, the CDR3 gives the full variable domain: SAVISQKPSRDICQRGTSLTIQCQVDSQVTMMFWYRQQPGQSLTLIATANQGSEATYESGFVIDKFPISRPNLTFSTLTVSNMSPEDSSIYLCSVESISGNTIYFGEGSWLTVV.

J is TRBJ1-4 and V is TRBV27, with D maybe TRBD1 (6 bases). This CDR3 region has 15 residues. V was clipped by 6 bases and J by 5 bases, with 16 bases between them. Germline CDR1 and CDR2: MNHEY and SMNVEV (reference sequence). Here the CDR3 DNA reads TGTGCCAGCAGATTGGTGGACAGACGGAATGAAAAACTGTTTTTT. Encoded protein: CASRLVDRRNEKLFF.